Shown below are 15 T cell receptor beta chains from a single sample sequenced in a study of cytomegalovirus exposure and HLA in healthy donors. TCRdb's table, derived via immunoSEQ multiplex PCR, lists solely in-frame clones and lacks some. The sample includes 220,000 or so clones, 75% to 90% of them seen just once. Source material: PBMCs. These receptors were obtained from a woman in her 30s in good health and CMV-seropositive.

This chain uses TRBV7-2 with TRBJ2-5; the D gene is possibly TRBD1 (5 bases). The ends were cut back, 5 bases at V and 5 bases at J, with 12 bases in the middle. The germline gives CDR1 SGHTA, CDR2 FQGNSA. The CDR3 length is 13 residues. The CDR3 loop reads CASSGRVRETQYF. For the CDR3, the DNA is TGTGCCAGCAGCGGCAGGGTTCGGGAGACCCAGTACTTC.

This clone has at least ten counts. At the DNA level, this CDR3 is encoded by other sequences in the same sample as well. This sequence joins TRBV27 and TRBJ1-2; D not resolved. The CDR3 extends over 11 amino acids. The germline V and J ends were trimmed by 6 bases and 1 base, with 3 bases remaining between them. Germline assignment: CDR1 MNHEY and CDR2 SMNVEV (reference sequence). The CDR3 sequence: CASRDNYGYTF. Written as DNA, the CDR3 is TGTGCCAGCAGGGATAACTATGGCTACACCTTC.

The V and J genes are TRBV29-1 and TRBJ1-2, with a weak D call TRBD1 (6 bases). V was pared by 7 bases and J by 1 base, with 13 bases between. The germline V gene has CDR1 SQVTM and CDR2 ANQGSEA. The CDR3 spans 13 residues. Written as DNA, the CDR3 is TGCAGCGCACCTCAGGGGAGTAACTATGGCTACACCTTC. It specifies CSAPQGSNYGYTF.

This clone has a handful of counts. The chain recombines TRBV6-1 with TRBJ2-2; D not resolved. V lost 0 bases and J lost 8, with 10 bases in between. This CDR3 contains 14 residues. Looked up from germline, CDR1 is MNHNS and CDR2 is SASEGT. CDR3 bases: TGTGCCAGCAGTGAAGCGGCGGCGCTTGGGGAGCTGTTTTTT. Translating it yields CASSEAAALGELFF.

V is TRBV19 and J is TRBJ2-1, with 7 bases fitting TRBD1. Germline lookup yields CDR1 LNHDA and CDR2 SQIVND (reference sequence). The CDR3 contains 14 residues. V gave up 1 base and J gave up 10 bases; unmatched junction bases: 7. CDR3 nucleotides: TGTGCCAGTAGTATAGTTCTCGAGGACAGGGAGCAGTTCTTC. This translates into CASSIVLEDREQFF.

The chain carries TRBV30 and TRBJ2-2, with 7 bases matching TRBD1. The germline V gene encodes CDR1 GTSNPN and CDR2 SVGIG (reference sequence). The CDR3 contains 14 residues. The J segment lost 6 bases and the V segment lost 7 bases, leaving 11 bases of the junction unmatched. CDR3 sequence reads: CAFSTGSDPGELFF. Written as DNA, the CDR3 is TGTGCCTTCTCGACAGGGTCAGATCCCGGGGAGCTGTTTTTT.

The chain has TRBV5-1 and TRBJ1-1, with a possible D match to TRBD1 (5 bases). Trimming pared 0 bases from V and 4 bases from J, leaving 7 bases between. The CDR3 spans 13 residues. CDR1 and CDR2 (germline): SGHRS, YFSETQ. The CDR3 loop is CASSLGRATEAFF. CDR3 DNA: TGCGCCAGCAGCTTGGGCAGGGCCACTGAAGCTTTCTTT.

The genes are TRBV5-1 and TRBJ1-2, with TRBD1 matching 7 bases. The CDR3 loop spans 15 amino acids. V dropped 1 base and J dropped 4; count of bases not matched to a gene: 7. Germline V gene lookup returns CDR1 SGHRS and CDR2 YFSETQ. CDR3 sequence reads: CASSLSGTEVYGYTF. The CDR3 bases are TGCGCCAGCAGCTTGAGTGGGACAGAAGTCTATGGCTACACCTTC. Looking up the rest from reference TRBV5-1 and TRBJ1-2 gives the full variable domain: KAGVTQTPRYLIKTRGQQVTLSCSPISGHRSVSWYQQTPGQGLQFLFEYFSETQRNKGNFPGRFSGRQFSNSRSEMNVSTLELGDSALYLCASSLSGTEVYGYTFGSGTRLTVV.

CDR3 loop: CASRIAGGNQPQHF. CDR3 nucleotide sequence: TGTGCCAGCCGTATCGCAGGGGGCAATCAGCCCCAGCATTTT. The chain couples TRBV2 to TRBJ1-5; TRBD1 is a possible D gene (6 bases). V lost 8 bases, J lost 2 bases, and 13 bases lay in between. This CDR3 has 14 amino acids. Germline CDR1 reads SNHLY; CDR2 reads FYNNEI.

The chain couples TRBV30 to TRBJ2-5; unclear D gene. V gave up 5 bases and J gave up 0 bases, with 7 bases separating them. This CDR3 has 12 residues. Per the germline V gene, CDR1 is GTSNPN and CDR2 is SVGIG (reference sequence). The CDR3: CAWRRHQETQYF. The CDR3 DNA is TGTGCCTGGCGTCGCCACCAAGAGACCCAGTACTTC. Complete variable domain (other parts from reference TRBV30 and TRBJ2-5): SQTIHQWPATLVQPVGSPLSLECTVEGTSNPNLYWYRQAAGRGLQLLFYSVGIGQISSEVPQNLSASRPQDRQFILSSKKLLLSDSGFYLCAWRRHQETQYFGPGTRLLVL.

V gene TRBV5-5 combines with J gene TRBJ1-2; D ambiguous. This CDR3 spans 16 amino acids. The germline V and J ends were trimmed by 0 bases and 1 base, with 13 bases remaining between them. Germline V gives CDR1 SGHKS, CDR2 YYEKEE (reference sequence). As DNA, the CDR3 is TGTGCCAGCAGCTTGGTGCCAGGCTCCAGTAACTATGGCTACACCTTC. Translated, it gives CASSLVPGSSNYGYTF.

This chain uses TRBV19 with TRBJ1-1; 8 bases fit TRBD1. The V gene's germline CDR1 is LNHDA and CDR2 SQIVND (reference sequence). The V gene end was trimmed by 10 bases and the J gene end by 1 base; junction bases not matched to a gene: 11. The CDR3 is made up of 15 amino acids. The CDR3 bases are TGTGCCACTCTAGAGACAGGGGCAACGAACACTGAAGCTTTCTTT. The encoded protein is CATLETGATNTEAFF.

The DNA of the CDR3 is TGTGCCAGCAGTAGGGACCACCGCTTTACTAACTATGGCTACACCTTC. This sequence encodes CASSRDHRFTNYGYTF. The J gene is TRBJ1-2, the V gene TRBV28; D might be TRBD1 (5 bases). The CDR3 is made up of 16 amino acids. Trimming removed 5 bases at V and 0 bases at J, with 16 bases between. CDR1 and CDR2 (germline): MDHEN, SYDVKM.

V gene TRBV28 combines with J gene TRBJ2-1; tentatively, D is TRBD2 (5 bases). The V end lost 5 bases, the J end lost 7 bases, and 15 bases lay between the germline ends. The germline CDR1 and CDR2 sequences are MDHEN and SYDVKM. CDR3 length: 14 amino acids. CDR3 nucleotide sequence: TGTGCCAGCAGTGACCCCGGAGCGGATAATGAGCAGTTCTTC. As protein: CASSDPGADNEQFF. The whole variable domain, remainder taken from reference TRBV28 and TRBJ2-1, is DVKVTQSSRYLVKRTGEKVFLECVQDMDHENMFWYRQDPGLGLRLIYFSYDVKMKEKGDIPEGYSVSREKKERFSLILESASTNQTSMYLCASSDPGADNEQFFGPGTRLTVL.

The chain recombines TRBV6-5 with TRBJ1-1; no definite D call. The germline V and J ends were trimmed by 5 bases and 1 base, with 14 bases remaining between them. The V gene's germline CDR1 is MNHEY and CDR2 SVGAGI. The CDR3 runs 15 residues. Here the CDR3 reads CASSGIRLKNTEAFF. DNA of the CDR3: TGTGCCAGCAGTGGAATAAGATTAAAGAACACTGAAGCTTTCTTT.